This T cell receptor beta chain was sequenced for a study of blood T cell repertoires in COVID-19. CDR3 size: 14 residues. The V gene lost 5 bases and the J gene lost 6 bases, with 16 bases spanning the gap. The V gene's germline CDR1 is MNHEY and CDR2 SVGAGI. Clones were read by immunoSEQ multiplex PCR, and TCRdb kept only the in-frame ones, dropping some. Found here are approximately 200,000 clones, about 87% of them singletons; the top ten hold under 4.5%. The receptor's source is a woman between 25 and 40 years old who had been exposed to COVID-19. The chain uses TRBV6-5 and TRBJ1-2; D is perhaps TRBD1 (5 bases). The sequenced material came from PBMCs or T cells enriched from blood (not recorded which). CDR3 in DNA: TGTGCCAGCAGTAAAAACAGGATCTCGGATGGCTACACCTTC. Encoded protein: CASSKNRISDGYTF.